The rows below give T cell receptor beta chains drawn from one sample of a study of shared clonotypes between healthy human individuals. The data were produced by immunoSEQ multiplex PCR, yet TCRdb's version contains in-frame clones alone and is incomplete. This table has millions of clones, roughly 94% appearing once. Sequencing was carried out using naive CD8+ T cells sorted from blood. These receptor sequences come from a man aged 18 to 30 in good health. Both conserved end residues are part of each CDR3. The D gene is left open where the match is weak. Not all rows give a size; the values are once, few, many and, for expanded clones, a class.

size | D | J | V | DNA | CDR3
. | . | TRBJ2-7 | TRBV27 | TGTGCCAGCAGTCCCATACAGGAAACGGGGGAGCAGTACTTC | CASSPIQETGEQYF
. | . | TRBJ1-4 | TRBV6-5 | TGTGCCAGCAGTTACGGGCAGGGAACGGGAAAACTGTTTTTT | CASSYGQGTGKLFF
. | TRBD2 | TRBJ2-7 | TRBV4-2 | TGTGCCAGCAGCGAAGGACTAGCGGATTACGAGCAGTACTTC | CASSEGLADYEQYF
. | . | TRBJ2-1 | TRBV6-6 | TGTGCCAGCAGCCCCAGTAATGAGCAGTTCTTC | CASSPSNEQFF
. | TRBD1 | TRBJ1-5 | TRBV28 | TGTGCCGGACAGACAGGGAACCAGCCCCAGCATTTT | CAGQTGNQPQHF
. | . | TRBJ2-1 | TRBV5-6 | TGTGCCAGCAGCTCCCGGACTAACTATTACAATGAGCAGTTCTTC | CASSSRTNYYNEQFF
. | . | TRBJ2-7 | TRBV27 | TGTGCCAGCAGTTTATCTCCTATTTGGGACGAGCAGTACTTC | CASSLSPIWDEQYF
. | . | TRBJ1-5 | TRBV19 | TGTGCCAGTAGCAGCGGCGGGGGGATTGGCAATCAGCCCCAGCATTTT | CASSSGGGIGNQPQHF
. | . | TRBJ1-1 | TRBV4-1 | TGCGCCAGCAGCCAAGAAGCAGGGTTGGACACTGAAGCTTTCTTT | CASSQEAGLDTEAFF
. | . | TRBJ1-5 | TRBV11-2 | TGTGCCAGCAGCTCCCCGCGGCCCCGCAATCAGCCCCAGCATTTT | CASSSPRPRNQPQHF
once | . | TRBJ1-1 | TRBV30 | TGTGCCTCCAGCCCCGGGACTGAAGCTTTCTTT | CASSPGTEAFF
. | . | TRBJ2-7 | TRBV30 | TGTGCCTGGAGGGCGACAGTCTACGAGCAGTACTTC | CAWRATVYEQYF
. | TRBD2 | TRBJ2-2 | TRBV28 | TGTGCCAGCAGTTTAACCGGGACTACGAACACCGGGGAGCTGTTTTTT | CASSLTGTTNTGELFF
. | TRBD1 | TRBJ1-1 | TRBV5-6 | TGTGCCAGCAGCCCCCTGGGACAGGGGGACACTGAAGCTTTCTTT | CASSPLGQGDTEAFF
once | . | TRBJ2-3 | TRBV2 | TGTGCCAGCAGTGAAAAACCTACGGGGCAGTATTTT | CASSEKPTGQYF
once | . | TRBJ2-7 | TRBV6-6 | TGTGCCAGCAGTTACCTTGGACAATATCCCTACGAGCAGTACTTC | CASSYLGQYPYEQYF
. | . | TRBJ2-7 | TRBV27 | TGTGCCAGCGGAACCCGGGGCCCTATTTACGAGCAGTACTTC | CASGTRGPIYEQYF
. | . | TRBJ2-1 | TRBV6-1 | TGTGCCAGCAGAGACAATGAGCAGTTCTTC | CASRDNEQFF
. | . | TRBJ2-7 | TRBV20-1 | TGCAGTGCCCCTAGGGGCTACGAGCAGTACTTC | CSAPRGYEQYF
. | TRBD1 | TRBJ2-5 | TRBV13 | TGTGCCAGCAGCCGACGGGACAGTCGAGAGACCCAGTACTTC | CASSRRDSRETQYF
. | TRBD1 | TRBJ2-7 | TRBV2 | TGTGCCAGCAGTGTTTACCGGGACAGGGCCTCCTACGAGCAGTACTTC | CASSVYRDRASYEQYF
. | . | TRBJ2-5 | TRBV5-4 | TGTGCCAGCAGAACCGGGAGCAGAGAGACCCAGTACTTC | CASRTGSRETQYF
. | TRBD1 | TRBJ2-5 | TRBV5-1 | TGCGCCAGCGGCGCGGACAGGGGGGATTCTTGGGAGACCCAGTACTTC | CASGADRGDSWETQYF
. | . | TRBJ1-2 | TRBV19 | TGTGCCAGTAGTGTGACTGAGAACTATGGCTACACCTTC | CASSVTENYGYTF
. | . | TRBJ2-1 | TRBV6-5 | TGTGCCAGCAGTTACGCGGGACAGTACAATGAGCAGTTCTTC | CASSYAGQYNEQFF
. | . | TRBJ2-7 | TRBV9 | TGTGCCAGCAGCCTTTTTCAGGGGCCCCCCTACGAGCAGTACTTC | CASSLFQGPPYEQYF
. | . | TRBJ1-1 | TRBV6-5 | TGTGCCAGCAGTTACGTGGCCGCGAACACTGAAGCTTTCTTT | CASSYVAANTEAFF
. | . | TRBJ2-1 | TRBV7-8 | TGTGCCAGCAGCTATACAGGATTCAATGAGCAGTTCTTC | CASSYTGFNEQFF
. | TRBD1 | TRBJ2-7 | TRBV5-6 | TGTGCCAGCAGCTTGGACGGGACAGGTGTGGGGCACGAGCAGTACTTC | CASSLDGTGVGHEQYF
. | . | TRBJ1-3 | TRBV10-3 | TGTGCCATCCCCGGCAACGATGGAAACACCATATATTTT | CAIPGNDGNTIYF
. | TRBD2 | TRBJ2-7 | TRBV7-8 | TGTGCCAGCAGCTTCGGGACTACCTACGAGCAGTACTTC | CASSFGTTYEQYF
. | . | TRBJ2-1 | TRBV29-1 | TGCAGCGTTGAATGGACAGATGTGTACAATGAGCAGTTCTTC | CSVEWTDVYNEQFF
. | . | TRBJ2-7 | TRBV19 | TGTGCCAGTAGTCTGGTCGGAAGCACCTACGAGCAGTACTTC | CASSLVGSTYEQYF
. | TRBD1 | TRBJ1-1 | TRBV7-9 | TGTGCCAGCAGCCCCCCCCCGGGACAGGGGGGCACTGAAGCTTTCTTT | CASSPPPGQGGTEAFF
. | TRBD1 | TRBJ1-1 | TRBV5-6 | TGTGCCAGCAGCTTGGCCCGGGACAGGGCGAACACTGAAGCTTTCTTT | CASSLARDRANTEAFF
. | . | TRBJ2-3 | TRBV27 | TGTGCCAGCAGCCCGATAACAGGGTATATCGATACGCAGTATTTT | CASSPITGYIDTQYF
. | . | TRBJ2-1 | TRBV7-9 | TGTGCCAGCAGCTTAGTAAGGGGCTCCTACAATGAGCAGTTCTTC | CASSLVRGSYNEQFF
. | . | TRBJ2-3 | TRBV7-6 | TGTGCCAGCAGCTTAAAGGCAGGGACAGATACGCAGTATTTT | CASSLKAGTDTQYF
. | . | TRBJ2-5 | TRBV7-7 | TGTGCTAGCAGCTTAGAGGCAGGACAAGAGACCCAGTACTTC | CASSLEAGQETQYF
. | TRBD1 | TRBJ1-1 | TRBV13 | TGTGCCAGCAGCCCCGGACAGGGACTTAACACTGAAGCTTTCTTT | CASSPGQGLNTEAFF
. | . | TRBJ2-1 | TRBV6-5 | TGTGCCAGCAGTTACAGCTCGAGCTCCTACAATGAGCAGTTCTTC | CASSYSSSSYNEQFF
. | . | TRBJ2-2 | TRBV6-1 | TGTGCCAGCAGTGGTTCACCTGGCACCGGGGAGCTGTTTTTT | CASSGSPGTGELFF
once | . | TRBJ2-7 | TRBV7-9 | TGTGCCAGCAGCTTAGTAGCGGACTACGAGCAGTACTTC | CASSLVADYEQYF
. | . | TRBJ2-7 | TRBV6-1 | TGTGCCATCTACCGGGACACCTACGAGCAGTACTTC | CAIYRDTYEQYF
. | . | TRBJ2-3 | TRBV28 | TGTGCCAGCAGTTTTACCCAGAGGGAAGATACGCAGTATTTT | CASSFTQREDTQYF
. | . | TRBJ2-2 | TRBV9 | TGTGCCAGCAGCCTTTACGGAGGTTCTTACACCGGGGAGCTGTTTTTT | CASSLYGGSYTGELFF
. | . | TRBJ1-6 | TRBV5-1 | TGCGCCAGCAGCTTGGAAGCCTTAGCCAGTTATAATTCACCCCTCCACTTT | CASSLEALASYNSPLHF
. | . | TRBJ1-6 | TRBV11-2 | TGTGCCAGCAGCTTGGCGCTGCGGCAGTCAAATTCACCCCTCCACTTT | CASSLALRQSNSPLHF
. | TRBD2 | TRBJ2-2 | TRBV9 | TGTGCCAGCAGCCCACCGGGACTAGCGGGGGCGGTCACCGGGGAGCTGTTTTTT | CASSPPGLAGAVTGELFF
. | TRBD1 | TRBJ2-7 | TRBV15 | TGTGCCACCAGCAGTGAGGGGCAGGGGGAACTGGACGCCTACGAGCAGTACTTC | CATSSEGQGELDAYEQYF
. | TRBD1 | TRBJ1-2 | TRBV5-6 | TGTGCCAGCAGCTTTGATACAGGGGTTGTGGGTGGCTACACCTTC | CASSFDTGVVGGYTF
. | . | TRBJ2-6 | TRBV5-8 | TGTGCCAGCAGCTTGCCCCCTGGGGCCAACGTCCTGACTTTC | CASSLPPGANVLTF
. | . | TRBJ1-2 | TRBV7-8 | TGTGCCAGCACCTACCGGGCCCACGGACGGGACGCTAACTATGGCTACACCTTC | CASTYRAHGRDANYGYTF
. | . | TRBJ2-7 | TRBV13 | TGTGCCAGCAGCTTGGGGGTCTCCTACGAGCAGTACTTC | CASSLGVSYEQYF
. | TRBD1 | TRBJ2-7 | TRBV5-6 | TGTGCCAGCAGCCTGGGGGACAGCTCCTACGAGCAGTACTTC | CASSLGDSSYEQYF
. | . | TRBJ2-7 | TRBV7-9 | TGTGCCAGCAGCGAGACAGAATACGAGCAGTACTTC | CASSETEYEQYF
. | . | TRBJ2-5 | TRBV28 | TGTGCCAGCAGCCGCCGGGGTGGAGAGACCCAGTACTTC | CASSRRGGETQYF